A single sample is the source of the 11 T cell receptor beta chains below, sequenced in a study of CD8+ T cells in alopecia areata. It was cDNA, reverse transcribed from extracted RNA, that served as the sequencing template. Clones were sequenced by immunoSEQ multiplex PCR, and TCRdb holds only the in-frame ones, with some missing. The table lists a few hundred thousand clones, 60% of them singletons. Stated treatment: oral pan-JAK inhibitor, 5-10 mg twice daily. The sequences come from CD4+ T cells sorted from blood, collected around week 54, from a patient treated with tofacitinib. The receptors were sampled from a human donor with alopecia areata.

J is TRBJ2-6 and V is TRBV19, with D hard to call. This CDR3 comprises 14 residues. Germline CDR1 and CDR2: LNHDA and SQIVND (reference sequence). Trimming took 5 bases from V and 4 from J, leaving 9 bases between them. The CDR3 nucleotides read TGTGCCAGTAGTTACACTGCAGGGGCCAACGTCCTGACTTTC. Encoded protein: CASSYTAGANVLTF.

The gene calls are TRBV14 and TRBJ2-5; 8 bases agree with TRBD1. V trimming: 6 bases; J trimming: 5 bases; junction bases outside the gene matches: 5. This CDR3 comprises 13 residues. Per the germline V gene, CDR1 is SGHDN and CDR2 is FVKESK. The CDR3 bases are TGTGCCAGCAGACGGACAGGGTCCGAGACCCAGTACTTC. It translates to CASRRTGSETQYF.

V is TRBV7-2 and J is TRBJ2-1; TRBD2 might be the D (5 bases). Trimming shortened V by 5 bases and J by 10 bases, and 12 bases separated the two germline ends. The CDR3 runs 12 residues. Germline CDR1 and CDR2: SGHTA and FQGNSA. The CDR3 loop reads CASSRTLQEQFF. In DNA form, the CDR3 reads TGTGCCAGCAGCCGGACTCTCCAGGAGCAGTTCTTC.

The chain uses TRBV6-5 and TRBJ1-1; D is unresolved. This CDR3 is built from 14 residues. V shed 5 bases and J shed 3 bases, with 13 bases lying between them. Per germline, CDR1 MNHEY and CDR2 SVGAGI. CDR3 DNA sequence: TGTGCCAGCAGTGACTACTGGGAGGACACTGAAGCTTTCTTT. The encoded protein is CASSDYWEDTEAFF.

This chain connects TRBV29-1 to TRBJ2-5, with TRBD2 matching 7 bases. Germline CDR1 is SQVTM and CDR2 is ANQGSEA. The CDR3 has 13 residues. J gave up 2 bases and V 6 bases, and 6 bases lay outside the gene matches. The CDR3 reads CSVAAGVQETQYF. For the CDR3, the DNA is TGCAGCGTCGCCGCGGGGGTACAAGAGACCCAGTACTTC.

The chain joins TRBV2 to TRBJ2-2, with D perhaps TRBD2 (6 bases). Germline loops: CDR1 SNHLY, CDR2 FYNNEI. The V end was cut by 0 bases, the J end by 6 bases, with 8 bases between. The CDR3 spans 14 residues. The CDR3 coding sequence is TGTGCCAGCAGTGAAGCGCGCGGGGCCGGGGAGCTGTTTTTT. Amino acids: CASSEARGAGELFF.

V is TRBV30 and J is TRBJ1-1, with 8 bases that match TRBD1. There are 11 residues in the CDR3. CDR1 GTSNPN and CDR2 SVGIG come from the germline V gene (reference sequence). V shed 5 bases and J 14 bases; nucleotides not matched to a gene: 10. The CDR3 loop is CAWGPLGQAFF. The DNA for the CDR3 is TGTGCCTGGGGGCCTTTGGGACAGGCCTTCTTT.

There are a few counts of this clone. This chain connects TRBV2 to TRBJ1-5; no definite D call. This CDR3 is 13 amino acids long. Trimming left V 3 bases short and J 3 bases short, with 6 bases between. CDR1 and CDR2 from the germline V gene are SNHLY and FYNNEI. DNA for the CDR3: TGTGCCAGCAGTGAGCACCCCAATCAGCCCCAGCATTTT. Residues: CASSEHPNQPQHF.

The CDR3 is CAWRNARDTEAFF. As DNA, the CDR3 is TGTGCCTGGAGGAACGCCAGGGACACTGAAGCTTTCTTT. The chain has TRBV30 and TRBJ1-1; TRBD1 is a possible D gene (5 bases). The CDR3 has 13 residues. Looked up from germline, CDR1 is GTSNPN and CDR2 is SVGIG (reference sequence). V lost 3 bases to trimming and J lost 3 bases, with 11 bases between them.

The rearrangement uses TRBV5-1 and TRBJ1-2, with D perhaps matching TRBD1 (6 bases). Germline V lookup: CDR1 SGHRS, CDR2 YFSETQ. V was trimmed by 1 base and J by 4 bases, leaving 14 bases between them. This CDR3 is built from 15 residues. The CDR3 nucleotides read TGCGCCAGCAGCTTGACGGGGGGCGTCGGCTATGGCTACACCTTC. This codes for CASSLTGGVGYGYTF.

This clone was detected only a few times. This chain joins TRBV4-3 and TRBJ1-4; D remains ambiguous. Trimming cost V 4 bases and J 5 bases, with 11 bases left between them. Germline loops: CDR1 LGHNA, CDR2 YSLEER. CDR3 length equals 14 residues. CDR3 protein: CASSPYQRNEKLFF. In DNA, the CDR3 is TGCGCCAGCAGCCCGTATCAGAGGAATGAAAAACTGTTTTTT.